This TCR beta chain was recovered during a study of T cells in Graves' hyperthyroidism and ophthalmopathy. PBMCs were obtained from under 13 ml fresh peripheral blood. The CDR3 regions of TCR beta were amplified from RNA transcripts. The TCR CDR3 was amplified in a first-round RT-PCR using the HTBI primer set. TCRdb processed the multiplex PCR reads anew with MiXCR; each CDR3 protein has one entry. Here the sample spans about 740,000 distinct CDR3 sequences, 12% to 15% being singletons. In its sample, this clonotype was seen many times. This CDR3 is built from 12 residues. The V end lost 5 bases, the J end lost 10 bases, and 12 bases lay between the germline ends. Germline values: CDR1 KGHSH, CDR2 LQKENI.

This receptor was obtained from a woman aged 18-35 years with Graves' hyperthyroidism. The chain combines TRBV18 with TRBJ2-1; D uncertain. Sequencing used blood. CDR3 amino acids: CASSMGQPEQFF. CDR3 coding DNA: TGTGCCAGCTCAATGGGCCAGCCCGAGCAGTTCTTC.